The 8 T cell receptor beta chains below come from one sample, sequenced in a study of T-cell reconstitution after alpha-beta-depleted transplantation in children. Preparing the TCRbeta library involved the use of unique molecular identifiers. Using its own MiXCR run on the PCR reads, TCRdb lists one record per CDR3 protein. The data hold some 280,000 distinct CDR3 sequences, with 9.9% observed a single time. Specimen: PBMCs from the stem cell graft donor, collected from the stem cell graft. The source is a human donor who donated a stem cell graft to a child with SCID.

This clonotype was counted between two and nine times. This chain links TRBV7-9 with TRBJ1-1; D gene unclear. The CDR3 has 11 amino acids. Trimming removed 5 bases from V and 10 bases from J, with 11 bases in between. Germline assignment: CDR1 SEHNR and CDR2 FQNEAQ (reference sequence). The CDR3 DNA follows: TGTGCCAGCAGCCTAGACAATGCAGCTTTCTTT. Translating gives CASSLDNAAFF.

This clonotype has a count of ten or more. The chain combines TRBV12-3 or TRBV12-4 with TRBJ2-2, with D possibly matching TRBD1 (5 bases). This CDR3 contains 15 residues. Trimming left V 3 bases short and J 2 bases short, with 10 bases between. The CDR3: CASSFVQGNTGELFF. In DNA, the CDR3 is TGTGCCAGCAGTTTTGTGCAGGGAAACACCGGGGAGCTGTTTTTT.

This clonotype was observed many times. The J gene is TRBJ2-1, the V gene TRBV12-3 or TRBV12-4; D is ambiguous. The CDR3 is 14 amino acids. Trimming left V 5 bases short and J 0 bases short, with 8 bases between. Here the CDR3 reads CASSPVSSYNEQFF. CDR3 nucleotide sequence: TGTGCCAGCAGTCCCGTGAGCTCCTACAATGAGCAGTTCTTC.

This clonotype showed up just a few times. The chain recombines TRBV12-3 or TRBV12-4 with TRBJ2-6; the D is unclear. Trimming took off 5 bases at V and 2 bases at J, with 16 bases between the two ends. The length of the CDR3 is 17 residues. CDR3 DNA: TGTGCCAGCAGTCGGCTCACCAAAACCGCTGGGGCCAACGTCCTGACTTTC. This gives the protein CASSRLTKTAGANVLTF.

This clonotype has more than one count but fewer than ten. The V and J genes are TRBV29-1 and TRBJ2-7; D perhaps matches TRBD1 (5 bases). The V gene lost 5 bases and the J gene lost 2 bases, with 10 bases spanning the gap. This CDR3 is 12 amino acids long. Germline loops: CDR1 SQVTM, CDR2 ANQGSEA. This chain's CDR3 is CSVLDTTYEQYF. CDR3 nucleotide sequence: TGCAGCGTTCTGGACACCACCTACGAGCAGTACTTC.

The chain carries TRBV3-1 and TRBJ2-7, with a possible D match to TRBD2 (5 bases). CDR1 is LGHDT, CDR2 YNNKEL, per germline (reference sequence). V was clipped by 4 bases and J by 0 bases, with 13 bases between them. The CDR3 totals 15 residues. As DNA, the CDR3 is TGTGCCAGCAGCCTAAGGCGGGTCCTCTCCTACGAGCAGTACTTC. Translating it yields CASSLRRVLSYEQYF.

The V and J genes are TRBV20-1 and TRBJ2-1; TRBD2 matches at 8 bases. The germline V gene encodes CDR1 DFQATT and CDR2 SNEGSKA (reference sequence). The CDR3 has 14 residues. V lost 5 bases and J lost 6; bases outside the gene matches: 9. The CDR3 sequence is CSARAGEDLNEQFF. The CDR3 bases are TGCAGTGCTCGAGCGGGGGAGGATCTCAATGAGCAGTTCTTC.

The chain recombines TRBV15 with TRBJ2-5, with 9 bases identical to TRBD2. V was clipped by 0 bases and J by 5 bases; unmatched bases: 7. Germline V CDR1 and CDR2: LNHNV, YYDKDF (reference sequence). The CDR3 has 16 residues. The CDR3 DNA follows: TGTGCCACCAGCAGAGATTCGCGGGGGGGCTTTGAGACCCAGTACTTC. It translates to CATSRDSRGGFETQYF.